This TCR beta chain was found in a study of human T cells and chemical hapten exposure. TCRdb used MiXCR to reprocess the RACE reads, holding one entry per CDR3 protein. The repertoire holds roughly 150,000 distinct CDR3 sequences, with about 10% as singletons. The CDR3 sequence is 18 residues long. Per the germline V gene, CDR1 is DFQATT and CDR2 is SNEGSKA (reference sequence). V was clipped by 2 bases and J by 6 bases; unmatched bases: 16. This clonotype has just a few counts. The sample's time point: patch test 2, 6 weeks after DPC sensitization. Sample treatment: therapeutic diphenylcyclopropenone sensitization with weekly scalp DPC.

The receptor was derived from a woman aged 50 to 60 with alopecia areata. Some clones in this sample may be carry-over from other donors' samples. J is TRBJ2-1 and V is TRBV20-1; 10 nucleotides line up with TRBD2. This specimen consisted of whole blood, obtained in connection with sensitization to the hapten diphenylcyclopropenone (DPC). DNA of the CDR3: TGCAGTGCTAGACCCACAGGCTTCAGGACTAGCGGCAGCAATGAGCAGTTCTTC. Translation gives CSARPTGFRTSGSNEQFF.